Listed below are T cell receptor beta chains from one sample, sequenced in a study of shared clonotypes between healthy human individuals. Libraries were prepared by immunoSEQ multiplex PCR; TCRdb keeps only in-frame clonotypes and omits some of them. This table holds over 2 million clones, roughly 94% found once. Specimen: naive CD4+ T cells sorted from blood. The origin of the receptors is a man in his late teens or twenties in good health. CDR3s leave out the opening cysteine and the closing phenylalanine or tryptophan. Rows give clone size only sometimes, using once, few, many, or a class for an expanded clone.

>TRBV10-1|NA
ASSAGLGGGYT
>TRBV7-9|NA
ASSLEAGPDYEQY
>TRBV18|NA
ASSPKGASYEQY
>TRBV5-1|many
ASRGSAGENTEAF
>TRBV30|NA
AWSVSGSDGYT
>TRBV5-6|NA
ASSLVAPPGYEQY
>TRBV5-1|NA
ATTTGTVNTEAF
>TRBV28|NA
ASSLSGGLSNEQF
>TRBV5-1|NA
ASSRGQGDHEQY
>TRBV6-5|NA
ASSTGQNYGYT
>TRBV19|NA
ASTRKGGRSGNTIY
>TRBV5-1|NA
ASSPLTVGTEAF
>TRBV21-1|once
ASSSKEGRGEETQY
>TRBV5-1|once
ASGEQPTDTQY
>TRBV28|NA
ASSNIGTSYEQY
>TRBV6-4|NA
ASSDPVTSGLAKNIQY
>TRBV11-2|NA
ASSLPGQGATGELF
>TRBV7-9|NA
ASSLGGVIAYEQY
>TRBV29-1|NA
SVVAGWNTEAF
>TRBV10-1|NA
ATTGTSNQPQH
>TRBV11-2|NA
ASSRGQGGYGYT
>TRBV4-1|NA
ASSQGRLAGGGTDTQY
>TRBV10-3|NA
AIRGGTGNNEQF
>TRBV7-3|NA
ASRLDGRDTQY
>TRBV5-1|NA
ASSLDREQF
>TRBV30|NA
AWSPTLYTGELF
>TRBV19|NA
ASSISTARNQPQH
>TRBV5-6|NA
ASSLFSYSYEQY
>TRBV19|NA
ASSMGLDQETQY
>TRBV30|NA
AWSVQDRALSGNTIY
>TRBV30|NA
AWSRSLTNEKLF
>TRBV5-1|NA
ASSLAGNNNQPQH
>TRBV30|once
AWSPAPFSGNTIY
>TRBV6-6|few
ASSYPDRSYGYT
>TRBV25-1|NA
ASGSRDRVNEKLF
>TRBV7-9|once
ASMRTGGSGETQY
>TRBV25-1|NA
ASSEPSNSGNTIY